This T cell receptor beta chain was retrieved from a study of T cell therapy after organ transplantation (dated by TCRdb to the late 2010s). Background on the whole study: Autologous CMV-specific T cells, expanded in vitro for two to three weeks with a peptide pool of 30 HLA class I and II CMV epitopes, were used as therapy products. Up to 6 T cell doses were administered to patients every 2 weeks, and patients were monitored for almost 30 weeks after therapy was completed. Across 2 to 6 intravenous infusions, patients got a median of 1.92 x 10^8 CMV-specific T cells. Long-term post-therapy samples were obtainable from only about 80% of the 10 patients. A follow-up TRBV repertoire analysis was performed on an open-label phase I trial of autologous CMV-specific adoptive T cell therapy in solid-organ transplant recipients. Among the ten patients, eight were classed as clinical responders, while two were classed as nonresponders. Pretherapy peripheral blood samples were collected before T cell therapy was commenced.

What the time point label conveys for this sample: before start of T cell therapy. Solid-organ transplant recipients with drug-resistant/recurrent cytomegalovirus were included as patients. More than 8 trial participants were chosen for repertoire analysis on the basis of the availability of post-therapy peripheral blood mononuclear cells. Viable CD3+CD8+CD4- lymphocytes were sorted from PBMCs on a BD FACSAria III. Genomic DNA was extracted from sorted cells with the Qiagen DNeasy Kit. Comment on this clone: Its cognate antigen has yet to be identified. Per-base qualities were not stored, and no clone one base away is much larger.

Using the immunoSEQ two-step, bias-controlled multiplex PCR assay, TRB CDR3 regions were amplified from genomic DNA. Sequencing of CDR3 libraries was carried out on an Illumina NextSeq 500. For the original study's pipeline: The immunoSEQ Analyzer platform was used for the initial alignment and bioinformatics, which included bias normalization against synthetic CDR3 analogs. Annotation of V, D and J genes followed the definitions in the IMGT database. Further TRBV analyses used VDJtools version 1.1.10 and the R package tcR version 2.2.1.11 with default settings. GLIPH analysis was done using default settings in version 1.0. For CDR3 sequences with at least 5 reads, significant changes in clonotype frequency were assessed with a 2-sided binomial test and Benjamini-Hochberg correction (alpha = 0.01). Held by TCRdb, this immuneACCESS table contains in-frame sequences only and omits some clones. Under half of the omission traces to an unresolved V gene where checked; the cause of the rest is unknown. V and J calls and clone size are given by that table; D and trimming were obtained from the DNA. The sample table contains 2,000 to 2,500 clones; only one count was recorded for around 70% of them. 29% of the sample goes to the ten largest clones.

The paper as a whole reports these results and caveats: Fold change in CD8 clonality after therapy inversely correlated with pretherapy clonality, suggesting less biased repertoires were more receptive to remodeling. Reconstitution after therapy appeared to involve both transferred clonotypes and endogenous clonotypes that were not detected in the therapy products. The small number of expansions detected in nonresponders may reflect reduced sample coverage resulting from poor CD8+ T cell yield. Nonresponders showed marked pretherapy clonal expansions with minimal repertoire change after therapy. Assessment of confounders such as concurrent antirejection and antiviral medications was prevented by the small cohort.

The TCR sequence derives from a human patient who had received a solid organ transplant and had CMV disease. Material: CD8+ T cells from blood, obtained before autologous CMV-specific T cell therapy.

The nucleotides read TGTGCCAGTAGGGATGGGGGGGCGCATGTCCAGCGGGAGTCTCTTGGGGAGCTGTTTTTT. This encodes CASRDGGAHVQRESLGELFF. The chain is encoded by TRBV19 joined to TRBJ2-2; 8 central nucleotides agree with TRBD2. CDR1 and CDR2 are read off the germline V gene (reference sequence) as LNHDA and SQIVND. V and J are trimmed by 6 bases and 8 bases, and the gene matches miss 26 bases of the junction. The CDR3 contains 20 residues, cysteine and phenylalanine counted. Only the CDR3 portion is preserved as DNA: 60 bases, with reading frame beginning at the first base.